This entry describes one TCR beta chain. The antigen is unknown. The V and J ends lost 5 bases and 0 bases respectively, with 10 bases between them. Germline CDR1 SEHNR, CDR2 FQNEAQ (reference sequence). The CDR3 has 14 amino acids. Method: immunoSEQ multiplex PCR; TCRdb's copy keeps in-frame clones and lacks some. The sample shows roughly 150,000 clones, about 92% of them seen only once. The sample originates from a study of T cell responses to AZD1222 COVID-19 vaccine. Overall study findings and caveats: Spike regions recognized by vaccine-associated CD4 TCRs spanned the protein, led by 160-218 and 743-854. Repertoires were obtained only post-peak T cell response. The donors showed a predominance of white British ancestry and of females, with possible underestimation of clonal diversity. At baseline, just five or six AZD1222 recipients tested seropositive.

The V gene is TRBV7-9, the J gene TRBJ1-1; no clear D gene. The sample in question was peripheral blood, obtained on day 0 of AZD1222 vaccination. This clonotype originated in an adult in good health. In nucleotides, the CDR3 is TGTGCCAGCAGCCCGGCCTTAATGAACACTGAAGCTTTCTTT. Its translation is CASSPALMNTEAFF. Filled out from reference TRBV7-9 and TRBJ1-1, the complete variable domain reads DTGVSQNPRHKITKRGQNVTFRCDPISEHNRLYWYRQTLGQGPEFLTYFQNEAQLEKSRLLSDRFSAERPKGSFSTLEIQRTEQGDSAMYLCASSPALMNTEAFFGQGTRLTVV.